The present TCR beta chain was sequenced within a study of shared clonotypes between healthy human individuals. General study results and limits: Sharing of clonotypes among donors was expected to vary with sequencing depth.

As to this clone: As yet, its antigen is unknown. Other DNA sequences in the sample encode the same CDR3.

Sequenced by immunoSEQ multiplex PCR; TCRdb stores in-frame clones only, minus some. The repertoire holds over a million clones, with less than 99% as singletons. The CDR3 is 13 residues long. The germline V gene encodes CDR1 SNHLY and CDR2 FYNNEI. J was trimmed by 4 bases and V by 5 bases; bases with no gene match: 3. V is TRBV2 and J is TRBJ1-1, with 8 bases lining up with TRBD1. The TCR sequence derives from a man aged 30-40 years in good health. The sample taken for sequencing was naive CD4+ T cells sorted from blood. Subset specified: CD45RA+ positively selected. This chain's CDR3 is CASSLDRATEAFF. CDR3 DNA sequence: TGTGCCAGCAGTTTGGACAGGGCCACTGAAGCTTTCTTT. Filled out from reference TRBV2 and TRBJ1-1, the complete variable domain reads EPEVTQTPSHQVTQMGQEVILRCVPISNHLYFYWYRQILGQKVEFLVSFYNNEISEKSEIFDDQFSVERPDGSNFTLKIRSTKLEDSAMYFCASSLDRATEAFFGQGTRLTVV.